This section outlines one T cell receptor (beta chain) sequence together with its context. Its antigen is unknown. TCRdb reprocessed the 5' RACE reads and stores each CDR3 protein as one record, lacking DNA. The sample totals more than 4,500 distinct CDR3 sequences. This sample stems from a study of T cells expressing NK-cell markers. Study results and caveats: The dominant NKG2C+ clonotypes represented about 1.0-7.5% of CD8+ T cells in five or six donors.

The CDR3 has 14 residues. The V gene's germline CDR1 is MRHNA and CDR2 SNTAGT. The receptor's source is a man aged 18 to 29 in good health. The chain is built from TRBV6-4 and TRBJ2-1; TCRdb picks TRBD1, but there is no DNA to check that call. Sample: blood T cells: a sorted CD56 or NKG2C T cell subset, CD4+ or CD8+ T cells, or bulk PBMC T cells (not recorded which). CDR3 sequence reads: CASSGEQDYNEQFF.